A single sample is the source of the 29 T cell receptor beta chains below, sequenced in a study of T cell repertoires in cytomegalovirus infection (dated by TCRdb to between 2017 and 2020). The listed sequencing device is Illumina HiSeq 1500. Using fastp at Q25 and MiXCR, TCRdb reprocessed the public reads and kept productive beta chains. Under each unique CDR3 protein, matching rows form one entry showing the most common genes and DNA. This sample lists about 530,000 distinct CDR3 sequences; about 30% were detected once. Approximately 13% of the sample is taken by the ten largest. Sequencing was carried out using PBMCs. The receptors here all came from a human donor in good health (CMV status not recorded). Some clones in this sample may be carry-over from other donors' samples.

This clonotype turned up a few times. This chain links TRBV6-6 with TRBJ2-3; possible D gene TRBD2, 5 bases. This CDR3 has 15 residues. From germline, CDR1 is MNHNY and CDR2 SVGAGI (reference sequence). V lost 4 bases and J lost 4, with 15 bases in between. The CDR3 DNA reads as TGTGCCAGCAGTTGGCCGGGGTCCGTGGCAGATACGCAGTATTTT. Its translation: CASSWPGSVADTQYF.

This clonotype showed up just a few times. The J gene is TRBJ1-1, the V gene TRBV12-3 or TRBV12-4; D is undetermined. CDR3 length equals 12 residues. V was shortened by 3 bases and J by 11 bases, with 13 bases between the two germline ends. CDR3: CASSLSPPGAFF. In nucleotides, the CDR3 is TGTGCCAGCAGTTTGTCCCCCCCCGGCGCTTTCTTT.

This clonotype appeared a few times. The chain combines TRBV6-2 or TRBV6-3 with TRBJ2-2; D is uncertain. The CDR3 consists of 13 residues. Germline loops: CDR1 MNHEY, CDR2 SVGEGT. V shed 6 bases and J shed 4 bases, with 9 bases lying between them. This CDR3 is CASSPPATGELFF. The CDR3 DNA is TGTGCCAGCAGCCCCCCTGCCACCGGGGAGCTGTTTTTT.

The rearrangement joins TRBV3-1 to TRBJ2-1; 10 bases line up with TRBD1. The germline V gene encodes CDR1 LGHDT and CDR2 YNNKEL (reference sequence). J was trimmed by 6 bases and V by 0 bases; bases with no gene match: 5. CDR3 size: 16 residues. The CDR3 bases are TGTGCCAGCAGCCAAGATCGGGACAGGGGAACCAATGAGCAGTTCTTC. It specifies CASSQDRDRGTNEQFF.

This sequence joins TRBV12-3 or TRBV12-4 and TRBJ2-7; the D gene is possibly TRBD1 (6 bases). The CDR3 runs to 13 residues. The ends were cut back, 3 bases at V and 7 bases at J, with 13 bases in the middle. The DNA for the CDR3 is TGTGCCAGCAGTTTTTTCAGGGGCGGAGAGCAGTACTTC. Its translation: CASSFFRGGEQYF.

This clonotype was seen repeatedly, ten times or more. This chain connects TRBV28 to TRBJ2-5; weak D call: TRBD1 (6 bases). CDR1 is MDHEN, CDR2 SYDVKM, per germline. The V and J ends lost 5 bases and 5 bases respectively, with 12 bases between them. The CDR3 consists of 13 residues. For the CDR3, the DNA is TGTGCCAGCAGTAACACAGGGATTGAGACCCAGTACTTC. Protein sequence: CASSNTGIETQYF. Based on the CDR3 plus reference TRBV28 and TRBJ2-5, the full variable domain is DVKVTQSSRYLVKRTGEKVFLECVQDMDHENMFWYRQDPGLGLRLIYFSYDVKMKEKGDIPEGYSVSREKKERFSLILESASTNQTSMYLCASSNTGIETQYFGPGTRLLVL.

The DNA of the CDR3 is TGTGCCAGCTCCCGGGACGCCTCTAGCACAGATACGCAGTATTTT. Translation: CASSRDASSTDTQYF. The chain employs TRBV11-2 and TRBJ2-3; D could derive from TRBD1 or TRBD2 (5 bases each). Looked up from germline, CDR1 is SGHAT and CDR2 is FQNNGV. V shed 8 bases and J shed 0 bases, with 15 bases lying between them. The CDR3 totals 15 residues.

The chain joins TRBV14 to TRBJ2-7; tentatively, D is TRBD1 (6 bases). CDR3 length: 15 amino acids. The V gene's germline CDR1 is SGHDN and CDR2 FVKESK. The germline V and J ends were trimmed by 1 base and 1 base, with 11 bases remaining between them. Here the CDR3 DNA reads TGTGCCAGCAGCCAAGTGCGAGGGACATCCTACGAGCAGTACGTC. Protein product: CASSQVRGTSYEQYV.

This clonotype was found many times. The chain couples TRBV7-2 to TRBJ2-3, with no clear D. Germline V gene lookup returns CDR1 SGHTA and CDR2 FQGNSA. The CDR3 contains 15 residues. The CDR3 region is CYKTTAIGPTDTQYF. The CDR3 nucleotides read TGTTACAAAACTACAGCGATCGGGCCGACAGATACGCAGTATTTT.

The chain is built from TRBV19 and TRBJ2-1; 7 bases line up with TRBD2. V lost 4 bases, J lost 5 bases, and 14 bases stayed unmatched. The CDR3 runs to 17 residues. Germline lookup yields CDR1 LNHDA and CDR2 SQIVND (reference sequence). The CDR3 DNA sequence: TGTGCCAGTAGTAGCCTGAGCGGAGCGGGACTGGACAATGAGCAGTTCTTC. Its protein product is CASSSLSGAGLDNEQFF.

The chain recombines TRBV7-9 with TRBJ2-3, with no clear D. The CDR3 totals 15 residues. Trimming pared 2 bases from V and 2 bases from J, leaving 11 bases between. Germline V gene lookup returns CDR1 SEHNR and CDR2 FQNEAQ (reference sequence). The CDR3 is CASSLKRLHTDTQYF. CDR3 sequence (DNA): TGTGCCAGCAGCTTAAAACGACTCCACACAGATACGCAGTATTTT.

This rearrangement joins TRBV29-1 to TRBJ2-7, with 11 positions matching TRBD1. This CDR3 is 13 amino acids long. V dropped 3 bases and J dropped 5; count of bases not matched to a gene: 3. Per germline, CDR1 SQVTM and CDR2 ANQGSEA. CDR3 nucleotides: TGCAGCGTTGAGCGGGGACAGGGGGACGAGCAGTACTTC. This gives the protein CSVERGQGDEQYF.

Only a few counts were recorded for this clonotype. The chain couples TRBV29-1 to TRBJ1-1; tentative D call: TRBD1 (5 bases). Germline lookup yields CDR1 SQVTM and CDR2 ANQGSEA. Between the trimmed V and J ends, which lost 5 bases and 1 base, there was a span of 11 bases. The CDR3 length is 13 residues. CDR3 sequence (DNA): TGCAGCGTTCTAGGACACGCGAACACTGAAGCTTTCTTT. It codes for CSVLGHANTEAFF.

The chain joins TRBV19 to TRBJ2-1; TRBD1 matches 7 bases. J gave up 4 bases and V 4 bases, and 10 bases lay outside the gene matches. Germline V lookup: CDR1 LNHDA, CDR2 SQIVND (reference sequence). There are 16 residues in the CDR3. The CDR3 DNA is TGTGCCAGTAGTACATTACAGGGGAAGGGGTACAATGAGCAGTTCTTC. It yields the protein CASSTLQGKGYNEQFF.

This clonotype was recorded a few times. The genes are TRBV20-1 and TRBJ2-3, with D perhaps TRBD1 or TRBD2 (5 bases each). Between the trimmed V and J ends, which lost 8 bases and 0 bases, there was a span of 18 bases. From germline, CDR1 is DFQATT and CDR2 SNEGSKA (reference sequence). This CDR3 spans 15 amino acids. The CDR3 protein is CSSQDGSGSTDTQYF. Here the CDR3 DNA reads TGCAGTTCACAGGACGGAAGCGGTAGCACAGATACGCAGTATTTT.

This clonotype was seen only a few times. The chain employs TRBV19 and TRBJ1-5; no clear D gene. Germline assignment: CDR1 LNHDA and CDR2 SQIVND (reference sequence). V was pared by 4 bases and J by 0 bases, with 10 bases between. The CDR3 length is 15 residues. The CDR3 loop is CASSTDINSNQPQHF. CDR3 bases: TGTGCCAGTAGTACAGACATAAATAGCAATCAGCCCCAGCATTTT.

J is TRBJ2-7 and V is TRBV7-2, with 7 bases identical to TRBD1. V lost 1 base and J lost 3; bases outside the gene matches: 9. CDR3 length equals 16 residues. Looked up from germline, CDR1 is SGHTA and CDR2 is FQGNSA. The CDR3 DNA sequence: TGTGCCAGCAGCTTAGAGTACAGGGGCCAGAACTACGAGCAGTACGTC. It is translated as CASSLEYRGQNYEQYV.

Notes on this clonotype: A read error is possible here, since a much larger clone lies one base away. The chain uses TRBV7-6 and TRBJ1-1, with no clear D. The V end was cut by 2 bases, the J end by 1 base, with 5 bases between. Germline values: CDR1 SGHVS, CDR2 FNYEAQ. The CDR3 totals 13 residues. CDR3 in amino acids: CASSLRSNTEAFF. DNA of the CDR3: TGTGCCAGCAGCTTACGCTCGAACACTGAAGCTTTCTTT. Full variable domain (outside the CDR3, taken from reference TRBV7-6 and TRBJ1-1): GAGVSQSPRYKVTKRGQDVALRCDPISGHVSLYWYRQALGQGPEFLTYFNYEAQQDKSGLPNDRFSAERPEGSISTLTIQRTEQRDSAMYRCASSLRSNTEAFFGQGTRLTVV.

This clonotype was counted a few times. The V and J genes are TRBV6-2 or TRBV6-3 and TRBJ1-1, with D possibly TRBD1 on 5 matching bases. This CDR3 region has 14 residues. Germline assignment: CDR1 MNHEY and CDR2 SVGEGT. V was pared by 6 bases and J by 1 base, with 12 bases between. The CDR3 DNA reads TGTGCCAGCAGCTACACCCAGGGGAACACTGAAGCTTTCTTT. Its protein is CASSYTQGNTEAFF.

In this sample, this clonotype turned up many times. The chain links TRBV7-2 to TRBJ2-2; a possible D gene is TRBD1 (5 bases). This CDR3 is built from 14 residues. V was pared by 4 bases and J by 6 bases, with 12 bases between. Germline loops: CDR1 SGHTA, CDR2 FQGNSA. CDR3 loop: CASSYNRRAGELFF. The CDR3 DNA is TGTGCCAGCAGCTATAACAGGCGAGCCGGGGAGCTGTTTTTT.

This clonotype was detected a few times. The chain employs TRBV12-3 or TRBV12-4 and TRBJ2-5; D might be TRBD2 (6 bases). The CDR3 runs to 15 residues. Trimming took 0 bases from V and 4 from J, leaving 12 bases between them. The CDR3 DNA is TGTGCCAGCAGTTTAGCGGGAGGAGGTAGAGAGACCCAGTACTTC. It is translated as CASSLAGGGRETQYF.

This sequence joins TRBV7-8 and TRBJ1-3; 8 nucleotides align to TRBD1. Germline V gene lookup returns CDR1 SGHVS and CDR2 FQNEAQ. The CDR3 loop spans 15 amino acids. V gave up 5 bases and J gave up 8 bases; unmatched junction bases: 11. Here the CDR3 reads CASSPGTGDWDTIYF. Here the CDR3 DNA reads TGTGCCAGCAGCCCAGGGACAGGAGATTGGGACACCATATATTTT. Using reference TRBV7-8 and TRBJ1-3 for the parts outside the CDR3, the full variable domain is GAGVSQSPRYKVAKRGQDVALRCDPISGHVSLFWYQQALGQGPEFLTYFQNEAQLDKSGLPSDRFFAERPEGSVSTLKIQRTQQEDSAVYLCASSPGTGDWDTIYFGEGSWLTVV.

This chain connects TRBV29-1 to TRBJ2-1; D not resolved. Germline V CDR1 and CDR2: SQVTM, ANQGSEA. The V gene lost 4 bases and the J gene lost 0 bases, with 7 bases spanning the gap. The CDR3 length is 13 residues. The CDR3 DNA follows: TGCAGCGTTGTTACGAGCTCCTACAATGAGCAGTTCTTC. It encodes CSVVTSSYNEQFF.

This clonotype was counted ten times or more. This chain joins TRBV7-9 and TRBJ2-3; 7 positions match TRBD2. V trimming: 7 bases; J trimming: 1 base; junction bases outside the gene matches: 11. The CDR3 runs 16 residues. Germline V CDR1 and CDR2: SEHNR, FQNEAQ (reference sequence). The CDR3 here is CASILSGLAGTDTQYF. The DNA of the CDR3 is TGTGCCAGCATCCTATCTGGGCTAGCGGGCACAGATACGCAGTATTTT.

Ten or more counts support this clonotype. The chain carries TRBV7-8 and TRBJ2-4, with TRBD2 identical over 8 bases. Germline assignment: CDR1 SGHVS and CDR2 FQNEAQ. V shed 1 base and J 8 bases; nucleotides not matched to a gene: 4. CDR3 length equals 14 residues. The CDR3 is CASSLGAGGHIQYF. The DNA of the CDR3 is TGTGCCAGCAGCTTAGGCGCGGGGGGTCACATTCAGTACTTC. Supplemented by reference TRBV7-8 and TRBJ2-4, the full variable domain reads GAGVSQSPRYKVAKRGQDVALRCDPISGHVSLFWYQQALGQGPEFLTYFQNEAQLDKSGLPSDRFFAERPEGSVSTLKIQRTQQEDSAVYLCASSLGAGGHIQYFGAGTRLSVL.

This sequence joins TRBV7-9 and TRBJ1-1; 9 nucleotides match TRBD1. V dropped 2 bases and J dropped 0; count of bases not matched to a gene: 4. There are 16 residues in the CDR3. Germline loops: CDR1 SEHNR, CDR2 FQNEAQ (reference sequence). For the CDR3, the DNA is TGTGCCAGCAGCTTACCCGGGACAGGGTTGAACACTGAAGCTTTCTTT. It translates to CASSLPGTGLNTEAFF. Full variable domain (missing parts from reference TRBV7-9 and TRBJ1-1): DTGVSQNPRHKITKRGQNVTFRCDPISEHNRLYWYRQTLGQGPEFLTYFQNEAQLEKSRLLSDRFSAERPKGSFSTLEIQRTEQGDSAMYLCASSLPGTGLNTEAFFGQGTRLTVV.

This chain connects TRBV19 to TRBJ1-1, with TRBD1 matching over 7 bases. Germline V gene data show CDR1 as LNHDA and CDR2 as SQIVND (reference sequence). The CDR3 consists of 16 residues. With 6 bases clipped from V and 5 bases from J, the junction kept 15 bases outside the gene matches. In DNA form, the CDR3 reads TGTGCCAGTAGCATTGCCATCCGGGACAGAAGAACTGAAGCTTTCTTT. Translated, it gives CASSIAIRDRRTEAFF.

This clonotype came up many times. V is TRBV11-2 and J is TRBJ2-5; a possible D gene is TRBD2 (6 bases). Trimming pared 3 bases from V and 1 base from J, leaving 12 bases between. CDR1 SGHAT and CDR2 FQNNGV come from the germline V gene. CDR3 length: 15 amino acids. CDR3 bases: TGTGCCAGCAGCTTCGGCGGGGCCCTCCAAGAGACCCAGTACTTC. Translation: CASSFGGALQETQYF.

The table lists this clonotype with many counts. The CDR3 spells CASRPGLAGAYEQYF. The CDR3 DNA reads TGTGCCAGCAGACCGGGACTAGCGGGAGCCTACGAGCAGTACTTC. The chain is built from TRBV7-2 and TRBJ2-7; TRBD2 matches at 14 bases. The CDR3 covers 15 residues. V shed 6 bases, J shed 2 bases, and the junction held 3 bases outside the gene matches. Germline-derived CDR1 and CDR2 are SGHTA and FQGNSA. The whole variable domain, remainder taken from reference TRBV7-2 and TRBJ2-7, is GAGVSQSPSNKVTEKGKDVELRCDPISGHTALYWYRQSLGQGLEFLIYFQGNSAPDKSGLPSDRFSAERTGGSVSTLTIQRTQQEDSAVYLCASRPGLAGAYEQYFGPGTRLTVT.